This TCR beta chain was captured by sequencing in a study of T cell responses to AZD1222 COVID-19 vaccine. CDR1 and CDR2 (germline): SGHRS, YFSETQ. The CDR3 has 13 amino acids. Trimming cost V 4 bases and J 8 bases, with 13 bases left between them. The protocol was immunoSEQ multiplex PCR, while the TCRdb copy is restricted to in-frame clones and leaves out a portion. This sample carries about 220,000 clones, 85% to 95% of them seen once, and the ten largest clones take approximately 1%. Study outcomes and limitations: Among those given AZD1222, only five or six were seropositive at baseline. Across spike, vaccine-associated CD4 TCRs were found, dominant at 160-218 and 743-854.

Comment on this clone: Its target is not known.

This TCR came from an adult in good health. The input for sequencing was peripheral blood, taken on day 0 of MenACWY control vaccination. V usage is TRBV5-1 and J usage is TRBJ2-1, with D possibly being TRBD2 (5 bases). CDR3: CASSPQIGDEQFF. DNA for the CDR3: TGCGCCAGCAGCCCTCAAATCGGGGATGAGCAGTTCTTC.